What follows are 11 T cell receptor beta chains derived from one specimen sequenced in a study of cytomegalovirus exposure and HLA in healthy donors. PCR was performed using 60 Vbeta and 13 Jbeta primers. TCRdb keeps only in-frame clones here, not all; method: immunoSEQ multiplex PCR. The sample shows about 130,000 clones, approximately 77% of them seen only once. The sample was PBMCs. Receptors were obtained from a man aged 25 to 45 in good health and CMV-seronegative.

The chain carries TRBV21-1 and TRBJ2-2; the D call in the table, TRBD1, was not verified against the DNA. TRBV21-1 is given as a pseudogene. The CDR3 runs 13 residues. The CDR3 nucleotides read TGTGCCCGGACCGGGACAAACACCGGGGAGCTGTTTTTT. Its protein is CARTGTNTGELFF.

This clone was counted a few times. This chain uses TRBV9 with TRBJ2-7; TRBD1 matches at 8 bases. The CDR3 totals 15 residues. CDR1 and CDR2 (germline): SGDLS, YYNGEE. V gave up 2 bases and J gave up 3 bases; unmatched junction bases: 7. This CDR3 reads CASSVGTGYSYEQYF. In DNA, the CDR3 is TGTGCCAGCAGCGTTGGGACAGGCTATAGCTACGAGCAGTACTTC.

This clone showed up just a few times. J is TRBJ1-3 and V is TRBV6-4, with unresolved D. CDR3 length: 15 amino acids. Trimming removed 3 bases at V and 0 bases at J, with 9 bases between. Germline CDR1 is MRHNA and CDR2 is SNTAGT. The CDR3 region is CASSESGSSGNTIYF. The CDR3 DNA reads TGTGCCAGCAGTGAAAGCGGGAGCTCTGGAAACACCATATATTTT.

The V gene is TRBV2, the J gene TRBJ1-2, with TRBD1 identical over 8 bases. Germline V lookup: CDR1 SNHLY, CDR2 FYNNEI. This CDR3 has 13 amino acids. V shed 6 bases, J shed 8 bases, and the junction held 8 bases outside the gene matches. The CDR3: CASSRTGLGGYTF. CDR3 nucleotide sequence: TGTGCCAGCAGCCGGACAGGGTTGGGAGGCTACACCTTC.

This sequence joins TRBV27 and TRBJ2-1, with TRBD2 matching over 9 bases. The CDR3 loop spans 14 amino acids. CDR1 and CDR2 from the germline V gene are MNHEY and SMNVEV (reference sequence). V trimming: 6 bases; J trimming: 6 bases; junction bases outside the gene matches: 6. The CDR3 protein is CASRTLAGANEQFF. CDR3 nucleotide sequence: TGTGCCAGCAGGACCTTAGCGGGAGCCAATGAGCAGTTCTTC.

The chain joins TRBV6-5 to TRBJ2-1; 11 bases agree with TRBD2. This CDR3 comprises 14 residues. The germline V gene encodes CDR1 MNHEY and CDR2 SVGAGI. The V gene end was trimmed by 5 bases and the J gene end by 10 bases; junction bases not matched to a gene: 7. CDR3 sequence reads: CASSLSGRAGEQFF. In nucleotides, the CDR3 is TGTGCCAGCAGTCTTAGCGGGAGGGCAGGGGAGCAGTTCTTC.

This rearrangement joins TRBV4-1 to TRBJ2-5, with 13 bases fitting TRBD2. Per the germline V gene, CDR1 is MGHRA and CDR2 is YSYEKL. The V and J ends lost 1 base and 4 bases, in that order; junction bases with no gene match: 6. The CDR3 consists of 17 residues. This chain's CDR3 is CASSQGTSGRGRETQYF. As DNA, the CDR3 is TGCGCCAGCAGCCAAGGGACTAGCGGGAGAGGTAGAGAGACCCAGTACTTC.

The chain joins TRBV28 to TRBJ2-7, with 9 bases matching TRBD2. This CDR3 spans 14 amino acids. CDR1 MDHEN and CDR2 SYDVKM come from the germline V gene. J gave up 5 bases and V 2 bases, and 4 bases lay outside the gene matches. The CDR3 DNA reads TGTGCCAGCAGTTTAGCGGGAGGGCCCCACGAGCAGTACTTC. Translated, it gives CASSLAGGPHEQYF.

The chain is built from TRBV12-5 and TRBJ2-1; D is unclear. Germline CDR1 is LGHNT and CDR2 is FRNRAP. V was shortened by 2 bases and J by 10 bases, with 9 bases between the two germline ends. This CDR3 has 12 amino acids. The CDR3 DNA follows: TGTGCTAGTGGTTTGCCACTATCCGAGCAGTTCTTC. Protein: CASGLPLSEQFF.

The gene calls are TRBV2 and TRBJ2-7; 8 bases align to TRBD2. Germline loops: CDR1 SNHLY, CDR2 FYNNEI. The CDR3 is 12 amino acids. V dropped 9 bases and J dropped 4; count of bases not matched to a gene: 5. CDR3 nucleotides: TGTGCCAGTGGGGGGACTAGATACGAGCAGTACTTC. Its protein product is CASGGTRYEQYF.

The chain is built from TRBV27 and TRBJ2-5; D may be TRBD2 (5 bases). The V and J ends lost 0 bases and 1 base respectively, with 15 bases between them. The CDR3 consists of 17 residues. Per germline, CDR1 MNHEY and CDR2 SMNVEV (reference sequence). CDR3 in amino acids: CASSLSPSGTAQETQYF. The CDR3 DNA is TGTGCCAGCAGTTTATCGCCCTCGGGAACAGCCCAAGAGACCCAGTACTTC.